Listed below are T cell receptor beta chains from one sample, sequenced in a study of early T cells in non-severe SARS-CoV-2 infection. MiXCR was run by TCRdb on the 5' RACE reads, yielding one entry per CDR3 protein. This table holds about 92,000 distinct CDR3 sequences, around 15% found once. Sequenced input: whole blood. Receptor source: an adult who was a healthcare worker with PCR-confirmed SARS-CoV-2 infection or an uninfected control (not recorded which). Each CDR3 is given with its conserved first and last residue. A D gene is named only where the DNA matches it firmly. Clone size, where shown, is once, few, many, or a class for clones that have expanded.

NA	TRBV5-1	TRBJ2-2	TRBD2	CASRSSGGPSNTGELFF	TGCGCCAGCAGATCGAGCGGGGGCCCCTCGAACACCGGGGAGCTGTTTTTT
few	TRBV5-1	TRBJ1-3	TRBD1	CASSLKDRGQSSSGNTIYF	TGCGCCAGCAGCTTGAAGGACAGGGGGCAATCCAGCTCTGGAAACACCATATATTTT
many	TRBV6-6	TRBJ2-5	NA	CASSPPGRQETQYF	TGTGCCAGCAGCCCCCCGGGACGGCAAGAGACCCAGTACTTC
few	TRBV6-4	TRBJ1-2	NA	CASSDSSIRVWTNYGYTF	TGTGCCAGCAGTGACTCGAGTATCAGGGTTTGGACTAACTATGGCTACACCTTC
many	TRBV29-1	TRBJ2-7	TRBD1	CSVEDGGTGYEQYF	TGCAGCGTTGAAGATGGTGGGACAGGATACGAGCAGTACTTC
few	TRBV4-1	TRBJ2-2	NA	CASSQAPLDGGRTGELFF	TGCGCCAGCAGCCAGGCACCTCTGGACGGGGGGCGTACCGGGGAGCTGTTTTTT
few	TRBV6-6	TRBJ1-2	NA	CASNQGNYGYTF	TGTGCCAGCAATCAGGGAAACTATGGCTACACCTTC
NA	TRBV11-2	TRBJ2-5	NA	CASSRDSKETQYF	TGTGCCAGCAGCCGCGACAGTAAGGAGACCCAGTACTTC
NA	TRBV6-5	TRBJ1-4	TRBD1	CASSYQAGGGEKLFF	TGTGCCAGCAGTTACCAGGCAGGGGGTGGAGAAAAACTGTTTTTT
NA	TRBV11-2	TRBJ1-3	NA	CASSFAGTGNTIYF	TGTGCCAGCAGCTTCGCGGGGACTGGAAACACCATATATTTT
many	TRBV4-2	TRBJ1-2	NA	CASSQQWEGGYGYTF	TGTGCCAGCAGCCAACAATGGGAAGGGGGCTATGGCTACACCTTC
NA	TRBV19	TRBJ2-3	NA	CAVVTGGTQYF	TGTGCCGTGGTGACTGGCGGGACGCAGTATTTT
few	TRBV25-1	TRBJ2-1	TRBD2	CASSELPLAGGKQFF	TGTGCCAGCAGTGAATTGCCGTTAGCGGGGGGTAAGCAGTTCTTC
many	TRBV4-2	TRBJ2-7	TRBD1	CASSPGTGAYEQYF	TGTGCCTCGTCCCCCGGGACAGGGGCTTACGAGCAGTACTTC
few	TRBV7-9	TRBJ1-6	NA	CASSLARDPSSYNSPLHF	TGTGCCAGCAGCTTAGCGAGGGACCCGAGCTCCTATAATTCACCCCTCCACTTT
many	TRBV7-3	TRBJ1-2	TRBD1	CASSRDRDYGYTF	TGTGCCAGCAGCCGAGACAGGGACTATGGCTACACCTTC
NA	TRBV7-2	TRBJ1-1	NA	CASSLGLGHVNTEAFF	TGTGCCAGCAGCTTAGGATTGGGACACGTGAACACTGAAGCTTTCTTT
many	TRBV28	TRBJ2-7	TRBD1	CASSLKGQGIYEQYF	TGTGCCAGCAGTTTAAAGGGACAGGGTATCTACGAGCAGTACTTC
NA	TRBV10-3	TRBJ2-5	NA	CAISEFMRETQYF	TGTGCCATCAGTGAGTTCATGCGAGAGACCCAGTACTTC
few	TRBV7-8	TRBJ2-7	NA	CASTAGDISYEQYF	TGTGCCAGCACCGCCGGGGACATCTCCTACGAGCAGTACTTC
NA	TRBV12-3/TRBV12-4	TRBJ1-1	NA	CASSFSGGAEAFF	TGTGCCAGCAGTTTTAGTGGGGGCGCGGAAGCTTTCTTT
few	TRBV29-1	TRBJ2-7	TRBD2	CSVEGLAGEYEQYF	TGCAGCGTTGAAGGACTAGCGGGGGAATACGAGCAGTACTTC